This TCR beta chain was recorded in a study of blood T cell repertoires in COVID-19. Clones were sequenced by immunoSEQ multiplex PCR, and TCRdb holds only the in-frame ones, with some missing. The sample includes 300,000 to 500,000 clones, 88% of them seen just once. In terms of age and location, participants ranged from about 18 to 90 years and lived in about two dozen US areas. Germline lookup yields CDR1 WNHNN and CDR2 SYGVQD (reference sequence). There are 13 residues in the CDR3. V was clipped by 10 bases and J by 6 bases; unmatched bases: 10. The V and J genes are TRBV10-1 and TRBJ2-3; 7 bases are shared with TRBD1. The clonotype was recovered from a woman between 25 and 40 years old with acute COVID-19. Sequencing used PBMCs or T cells enriched from blood (not recorded which). This CDR3 is CATSQGSVDTQYF. As DNA, the CDR3 is TGCGCCACCTCACAGGGGTCCGTGGATACGCAGTATTTT.